One and the same sample provided the 15 T cell receptor beta chains below, sequenced in a study of T cell repertoires in cytomegalovirus infection. TCRdb processed the reads anew with MiXCR; each CDR3 protein has one entry. Of fewer than 300,000 distinct CDR3 sequences in the sample, roughly 23% were seen once. The specimen was PBMCs. Receptors were obtained from a human donor in good health (CMV status not recorded). Some clones in this sample may be carry-over from other donors' samples.

There are many counts of this clonotype. The junction and the germline gene differ at one end; a read error may be behind it. The chain combines TRBV7-2 with TRBJ2-7; 10 bases are shared with TRBD2. CDR3 length: 15 amino acids. CDR1 and CDR2 (germline): SGHTA, FQGNSA. The CDR3 reads CASSLLAGDTYEQYF. DNA for the CDR3: TGTGCCAGCAGCTTACTAGCGGGGGATACCTATGAGCAGTACTTC.

At least ten counts were recorded for this clonotype. The rearrangement links TRBV4-3 to TRBJ2-3; TRBD2 aligns across 11 bases. The V segment lost 0 bases and the J segment 1 base; nucleotides outside the gene matches: 0. Germline CDR1 reads LGHNA; CDR2 reads YSLEER. CDR3 length equals 16 residues. CDR3 loop: CASSQELAGGTDTQYF. Written as DNA, the CDR3 is TGCGCCAGCAGCCAAGAACTAGCGGGGGGCACAGATACGCAGTATTTT.

The CDR3 nucleotides are TGCAGTGCCCTAGTCGCAGGGTCCCCCCTTAGCTCCTACGAGCAGTACTTC. The encoded protein is CSALVAGSPLSSYEQYF. The rearrangement joins TRBV20-1 to TRBJ2-7, with a possible D match to TRBD1 (5 bases). Trimming stripped 6 bases from V and 0 bases from J, with 24 bases between. The CDR3 is 17 amino acids. The germline V gene has CDR1 DFQATT and CDR2 SNEGSKA (reference sequence).

This clonotype has a count of ten or more. V is TRBV12-3 or TRBV12-4 and J is TRBJ1-4, with D perhaps TRBD1 (5 bases). The V and J ends lost 7 bases and 1 base respectively, with 13 bases between them. The CDR3 has 15 amino acids. The CDR3 DNA sequence: TGTGCCAGCACCCGTGCGAGGGGAACTAATGAAAAACTGTTTTTT. It codes for CASTRARGTNEKLFF.

A few counts support this clonotype. J is TRBJ1-2 and V is TRBV28; no reliable D call. The CDR3 has 12 residues. Germline-derived CDR1 and CDR2 are MDHEN and SYDVKM. The V and J ends lost 6 bases and 7 bases respectively, with 12 bases between them. The CDR3 spells CASRGRLGGYTF. In DNA form, the CDR3 reads TGTGCCAGCAGGGGCAGGCTGGGTGGCTACACCTTC.

This clonotype was seen repeatedly, ten times or more. The V and J genes are TRBV7-9 and TRBJ1-4, with D tentatively TRBD1 (6 bases). The germline V gene encodes CDR1 SEHNR and CDR2 FQNEAQ (reference sequence). Trimming stripped 6 bases from V and 10 bases from J, with 18 bases between. The CDR3 length is 14 residues. CDR3 in DNA: TGTGCCAGCAGGACCGGGACAACCGACGGAAAACTGTTTTTT. Translating it yields CASRTGTTDGKLFF.

Details on this clonotype: The CDR3 carries no conserved terminal phenylalanine or tryptophan, so it likely arises from a read error. The DNA is left out, because the CDR3 cannot be placed on it with certainty; the CDR3 is given as TCRdb lists it. The V call is TRBV7-3, the J call TRBJ2-6; no check of the table's D call, TRBD1, against the DNA was made. The CDR3 is 13 residues long, counting both termini. Germline lookup yields CDR1 SGHTA and CDR2 FQGTGA. The CDR3 loop reads CASSWGAANVRTL.

The chain is built from TRBV7-2 and TRBJ2-2; 8 bases are a match to TRBD2. Germline assignment: CDR1 SGHTA and CDR2 FQGNSA. CDR3 size: 15 residues. The ends lost 3 bases at V and 7 bases at J; junction bases unmatched: 7. The CDR3 DNA is TGTGCCAGCAGCTTTCTAAGCGGGAGTCGCGGGGAGCTGTTTTTT. Encoded protein: CASSFLSGSRGELFF.

For this clonotype: With a much larger clone just one base away, this may be a read error. The chain combines TRBV7-6 with TRBJ2-1, with D possibly matching TRBD1 (6 bases). CDR3 length: 16 amino acids. V was trimmed by 1 base and J by 7 bases, leaving 17 bases between them. Germline V gene data show CDR1 as SGHVS and CDR2 as FNYEAQ. CDR3 amino acids: CASSLDISGTTNEQFF. As DNA, the CDR3 is TGTGCCAGCAGCTTAGACATCTCCGGGACAACTAATGAGCAGTTCTTC.

This chain connects TRBV18 to TRBJ1-6, with D tentatively TRBD1 (5 bases). V gave up 2 bases and J gave up 9 bases, with 11 bases separating them. Germline CDR1 is KGHSH and CDR2 is LQKENI. The CDR3 consists of 14 residues. For the CDR3, the DNA is TGTGCCAGCTCACCAGTGACAGAAGGTTCACCCCTCCACTTT. This gives the protein CASSPVTEGSPLHF.

This clonotype was detected only a few times. One junction end does not reproduce the germline sequence, and a read error may be involved. This chain uses TRBV7-9 with TRBJ2-7; D not certain. Germline CDR1 reads SEHNR; CDR2 reads FQNEAQ (reference sequence). CDR3 length: 8 amino acids. The CDR3 region is CASSLTDF. The DNA for the CDR3 is TGTGCCAGCAGCTTAACGGACTTC.

This chain uses TRBV5-1 with TRBJ2-3; 7 bases align to TRBD1. The CDR3 has 15 amino acids. With V trimmed by 6 bases and J by 4 bases, 11 bases remained unmatched. CDR1 SGHRS and CDR2 YFSETQ come from the germline V gene. As DNA, the CDR3 is TGCGCCAGCAACCGACAGGGTCAATCATCAGATACGCAGTATTTT. This encodes CASNRQGQSSDTQYF.

The V gene is TRBV20-1, the J gene TRBJ1-2, with 8 bases lining up with TRBD1. Germline-derived CDR1 and CDR2 are DFQATT and SNEGSKA (reference sequence). V was clipped by 5 bases and J by 2 bases; unmatched bases: 4. CDR3 length: 13 residues. CDR3 sequence (DNA): TGCAGTGCTGGCCGGGACAGGAACTATGGCTACACCTTC. As protein: CSAGRDRNYGYTF.

J is TRBJ2-3 and V is TRBV10-3; TRBD2 aligns across 11 bases. Per germline, CDR1 ENHRY and CDR2 SYGVKD. Unmatched junction bases numbered 19, after V lost 10 bases and J lost 4 bases. The CDR3 consists of 18 residues. CDR3 bases: TGTGCCACCAGAAGCCCGTCCCCGACTAGCGGGGAGGCAGATACGCAGTATTTT. Translating it yields CATRSPSPTSGEADTQYF.

This chain connects TRBV11-2 to TRBJ2-7, with TRBD1 identical over 11 bases. The ends lost 0 bases at V and 6 bases at J; junction bases unmatched: 7. The germline V gene has CDR1 SGHAT and CDR2 FQNNGV. CDR3 length: 16 residues. Here the CDR3 DNA reads TGTGCCAGCAGCTTAGATCTGTATGGACAGGGGGCCGAGCAGTACTTC. Residues: CASSLDLYGQGAEQYF. The full variable domain, rest sourced from reference TRBV11-2 and TRBJ2-7, is EAGVAQSPRYKIIEKRQSVAFWCNPISGHATLYWYQQILGQGPKLLIQFQNNGVVDDSQLPKDRFSAERLKGVDSTLKIQPAKLEDSAVYLCASSLDLYGQGAEQYFGPGTRLTVT.